This entry describes one T cell receptor (beta chain). This sample was taken from a study of blood T cell repertoires in COVID-19. While infection was still active, Seattle patients were enrolled and then followed longitudinally. Germline V gives CDR1 SQVTM, CDR2 ANQGSEA. The V segment lost 7 bases and the J segment 7 bases; nucleotides outside the gene matches: 8. This CDR3 is built from 12 residues. Clones were read by immunoSEQ multiplex PCR, and TCRdb kept only the in-frame ones, dropping some. The sample has about 230,000 clones, around 84% seen once. The receptor was derived from a man aged 50 or older with COVID-19, enrolled during active disease. The genes are TRBV29-1 and TRBJ1-1; 8 nucleotides agree with TRBD1. The sample taken for sequencing was peripheral blood. The DNA of the CDR3 is TGCAGCGCCAACCGAGGACAGGGTGAAGCTTTCTTT. Its protein is CSANRGQGEAFF.